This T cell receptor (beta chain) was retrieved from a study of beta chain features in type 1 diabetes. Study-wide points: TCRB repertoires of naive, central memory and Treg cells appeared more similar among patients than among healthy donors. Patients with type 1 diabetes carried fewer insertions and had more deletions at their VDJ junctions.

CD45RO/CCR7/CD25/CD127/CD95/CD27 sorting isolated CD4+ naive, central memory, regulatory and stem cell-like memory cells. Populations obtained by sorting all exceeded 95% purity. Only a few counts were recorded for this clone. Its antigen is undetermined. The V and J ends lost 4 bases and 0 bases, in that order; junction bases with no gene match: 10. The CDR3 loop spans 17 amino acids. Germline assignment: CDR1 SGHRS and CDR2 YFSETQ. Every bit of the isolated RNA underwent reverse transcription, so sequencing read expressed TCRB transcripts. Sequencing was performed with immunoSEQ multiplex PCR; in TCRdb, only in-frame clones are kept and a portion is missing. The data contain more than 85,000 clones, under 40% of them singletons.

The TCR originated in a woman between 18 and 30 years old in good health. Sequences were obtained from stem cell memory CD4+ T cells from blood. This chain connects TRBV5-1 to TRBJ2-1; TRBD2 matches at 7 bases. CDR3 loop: CASSRGLPARSYNEQFF. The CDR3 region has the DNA TGCGCCAGCAGCAGGGGACTACCCGCCCGCTCCTACAATGAGCAGTTCTTC.